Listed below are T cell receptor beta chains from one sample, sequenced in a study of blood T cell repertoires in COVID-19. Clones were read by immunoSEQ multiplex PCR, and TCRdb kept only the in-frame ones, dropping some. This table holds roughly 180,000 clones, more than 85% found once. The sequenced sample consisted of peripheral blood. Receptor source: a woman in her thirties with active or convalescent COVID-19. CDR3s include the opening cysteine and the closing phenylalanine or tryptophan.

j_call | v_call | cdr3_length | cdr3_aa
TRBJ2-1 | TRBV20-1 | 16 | CSASNIPGLAGGEQFF
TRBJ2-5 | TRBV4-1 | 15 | CASSQVVGAAETQYF
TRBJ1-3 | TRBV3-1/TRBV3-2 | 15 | CASSQKVKGGNTIYF
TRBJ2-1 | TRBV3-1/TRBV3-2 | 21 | CASSSRGLAGASSLFYNEQFF
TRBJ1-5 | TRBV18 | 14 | CASSPGASNQPQHF
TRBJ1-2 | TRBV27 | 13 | CASSPTTYHGYTF
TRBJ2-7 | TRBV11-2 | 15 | CASSLDRALAYEQYF
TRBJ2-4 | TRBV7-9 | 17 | CASSLLQGSLAKNIQYF
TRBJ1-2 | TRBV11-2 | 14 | CASSLVGGPYGYTF
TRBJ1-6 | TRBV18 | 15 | CASSSGQGYNSPLHF
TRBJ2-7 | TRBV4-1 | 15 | CASSQDHRVSGEQYF
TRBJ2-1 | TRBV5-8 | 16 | CASSPKGLAGGGEQFF
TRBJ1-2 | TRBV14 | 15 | CASSQERRGRGGYTF
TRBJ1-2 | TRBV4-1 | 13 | CASSQGAPYGYTF
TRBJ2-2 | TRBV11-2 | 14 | CASSSVTGTGELFF
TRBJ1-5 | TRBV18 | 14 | CASSLGQGGQPQHF
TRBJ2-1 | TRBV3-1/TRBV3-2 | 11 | CASRHSGEQFF
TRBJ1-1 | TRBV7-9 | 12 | CASSQGQMEAFF
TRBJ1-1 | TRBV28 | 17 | CASSFPLLGQTNTEAFF
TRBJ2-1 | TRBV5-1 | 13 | CASSLGGSNEQFF
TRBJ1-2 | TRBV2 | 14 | CASSEAGQQYGYTF
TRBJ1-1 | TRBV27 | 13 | CASSLYVSTEAFF
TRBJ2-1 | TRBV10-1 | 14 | CASSPSGNYNEQFF
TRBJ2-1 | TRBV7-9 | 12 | CASTSGVFEQFF
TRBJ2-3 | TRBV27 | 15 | CASSTGGFSTDTQYF
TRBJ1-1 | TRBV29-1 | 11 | CSGEPGTEAFF
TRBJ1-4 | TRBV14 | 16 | CASSQRSARTDEKLFF
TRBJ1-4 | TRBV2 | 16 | CASSDPGQPTNEKLFF
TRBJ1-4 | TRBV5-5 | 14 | CASSLSGANEKLFF
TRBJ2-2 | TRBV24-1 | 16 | CATSDRDSQNTGELFF
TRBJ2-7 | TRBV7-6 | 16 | CASSLFGGQGSYEQYF
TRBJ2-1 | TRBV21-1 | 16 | CARGDREQQGYNEQFF
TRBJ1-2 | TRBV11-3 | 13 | CASSLSIDYGYTF
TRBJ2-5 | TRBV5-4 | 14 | CASSFGQGAETQYF
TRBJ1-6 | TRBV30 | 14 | CAWSTEGVNSPLHF
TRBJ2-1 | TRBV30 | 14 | CAWSQGQGYNEQFF
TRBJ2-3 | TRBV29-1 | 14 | CSVGSDAHTDTQYF
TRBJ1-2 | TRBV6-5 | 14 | CASSRRETNYGYTF
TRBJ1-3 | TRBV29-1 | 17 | CSVDPRGQGKDGNTIYF
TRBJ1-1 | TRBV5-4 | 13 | CASSLVPGREAFF
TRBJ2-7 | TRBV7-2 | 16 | CASSPVAGVGTYEQYF
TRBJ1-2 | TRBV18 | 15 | CASSPPSTANYGYTF
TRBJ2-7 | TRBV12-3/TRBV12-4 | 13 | CASSQSRSYEQYF
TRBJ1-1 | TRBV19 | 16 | CASSPRETGGYTEAFF
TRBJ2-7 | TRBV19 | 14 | CASRKQGSSYEQYF
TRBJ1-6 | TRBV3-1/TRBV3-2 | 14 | CASSQDRDRSPLHF
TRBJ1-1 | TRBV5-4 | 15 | CASGPAGALNTEAFF
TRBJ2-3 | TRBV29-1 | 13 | CSAVDTQTDTQYF
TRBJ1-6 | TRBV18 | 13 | CASSPTGNSPLHF
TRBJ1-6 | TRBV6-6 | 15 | CASSYAGQGESPLHF
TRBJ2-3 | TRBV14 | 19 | CASSQFLSPSRGSTDTQYF